The present T cell receptor (beta chain) was sequenced within a study of OX40 agonist ivuxolimab in advanced cancers. TCRdb's copy holds only in-frame clones and misses some; the assay was immunoSEQ multiplex PCR. The table lists approximately 69,000 clones, about 93% of them singletons, with 15% to 18% in the top ten. The CDR3 contains 15 residues. Notes on the study in general: The authors also found low normalized T-cell clonal expansion in some nonresponders.

Concerning this clone: Its antigen is as yet unknown.

The clonotype originates from an adult with an advanced solid tumor such as melanoma, head and neck, liver or kidney cancer. The chain recombines TRBV21-1 with TRBJ2-3; the listed D gene, TRBD1, was not tested against the DNA. TRBV21-1 is deemed a pseudogene. The starting material was CD4+ or CD8+ T cells sorted from blood, obtained in a trial of the OX40 agonist ivuxolimab. CDR3 sequence: CASSKPGQATDTQYF. The CDR3 bases are TGTGCCAGCAGCAAACCCGGACAGGCCACAGATACGCAGTATTTT.